This TCR beta chain was recorded in a study of blood T cells in healthy people across ages. This CDR3 spans 13 amino acids. Alongside a J-beta primer mix, a sample-barcoded 5' primer served in a second PCR lasting 7 to 11 cycles. Sequencing of every sample gave 2.5 million or more CDR3-containing paired-end reads. In TCRdb, the 5' RACE reads were re-called with MiXCR into one record per CDR3 protein. The sample yields around 1,700,000 distinct CDR3 sequences, 28% seen once. Sequencing was carried out using blood. The origin of this receptor is a woman in her 30s in good health. V gene TRBV12-3 or TRBV12-4 combines with J gene TRBJ2-5; weak D call: TRBD2 (6 bases). Gene TRBJ2-7 matches the end of the DNA better, so the J call may be wrong. The chain's CDR3 is CASSLVADSEQYF. The CDR3 bases are TGTGCCAGCAGTTTAGTAGCGGATTCCGAGCAGTACTTC.